The clone carrying this T cell receptor (beta chain) was seen more than once but under ten times. Its cognate antigen is unknown. The sample originates from a study of beta chain features in type 1 diabetes. Study-level results: Moderately but significantly shorter TCRB CDR3s were found in Type 1 diabetes patients in all four CD4+ subsets.

CDR3 length: 12 residues. Germline V CDR1 and CDR2: SGHRS, YFSETQ. V lost 4 bases and J lost 6, with 8 bases in between. TCRB transcripts that were expressed got sequenced, as all of the isolated RNA had been reverse transcribed. Profiled with immunoSEQ multiplex PCR; TCRdb holds only in-frame clones, not every one. The profile covers approximately 600,000 clones, with 9.5% to 15% appearing a single time and more than 0.095% taken by the ten largest. The chain carries TRBV5-1 and TRBJ2-1; D is possibly TRBD1 (6 bases). This receptor was obtained from a man aged 30 to 45 with type 1 diabetes. Sample: naive CD4+ T cells from blood. Here the CDR3 DNA reads TGCGCCAGCAGCATGGACAGCAATGAGCAGTTCTTC. Amino acid sequence: CASSMDSNEQFF. The full variable domain, in which reference TRBV5-1 and TRBJ2-1 provide the parts outside the CDR3, is KAGVTQTPRYLIKTRGQQVTLSCSPISGHRSVSWYQQTPGQGLQFLFEYFSETQRNKGNFPGRFSGRQFSNSRSEMNVSTLELGDSALYLCASSMDSNEQFFGPGTRLTVL.